This T cell receptor (beta chain) was identified in a study of T-cell reconstitution after alpha-beta-depleted transplantation in children. This clonotype was found many times. Antigen: not known. Germline V gene sequence: CDR1 DFQATT, CDR2 SNEGSKA (reference sequence). Trimming stripped 3 bases from V and 0 bases from J, with 4 bases between. The CDR3 extends over 12 amino acids. The TCRbeta library incorporated unique molecular identifiers. Each CDR3 protein is one row after TCRdb ran MiXCR on the PCR reads. The sample holds around 700,000 distinct CDR3 sequences, about 12% seen once. Study-level findings and limits: From surviving recipient T cells and thymic progenitors came the high day-60 TCRbeta diversity observed in some patients. Several hundred graft clones that had expanded were reportedly the source of alpha-beta T cells about two months after transplant. At the one-year point after transplant, T-cell counts and TCRbeta diversity were found to come mostly from T cells that had been newly produced.

This clonotype was obtained from a girl between 2 and 10 years old with congenital amegakaryocytic thrombocytopenia, due to receive a stem cell transplant. Sequencing used PBMCs, obtained before TCRalphabeta/CD19-depleted stem cell transplant. This chain connects TRBV20-1 to TRBJ2-3; D is unresolved. The CDR3, as DNA: TGCAGTGCTAGTAGCAGCACAGATACGCAGTATTTT. Translating it yields CSASSSTDTQYF.